The 25 T cell receptor beta chains given below trace back to one sample, sequenced in a study of blood T cell repertoires in COVID-19. TCRdb's copy holds only in-frame clones and misses some; the assay was immunoSEQ multiplex PCR. The sample yields approximately 290,000 clones, roughly 92% seen once. Sequenced sample: peripheral blood. Every receptor here comes from a woman in her 30s with COVID-19, enrolled during active disease.

This clone has just one count. This rearrangement joins TRBV29-1 to TRBJ1-1, with D tentatively TRBD1 (6 bases). The CDR3 totals 15 residues. CDR1 and CDR2 (germline): SQVTM, ANQGSEA. The germline V and J ends were trimmed by 2 bases and 3 bases, with 16 bases remaining between them. CDR3 DNA sequence: TGCAGCGTTGAAACGACAGGAGGAATACACACTGAAGCTTTCTTT. Translation: CSVETTGGIHTEAFF. The full variable domain, completed using reference TRBV29-1 and TRBJ1-1, is SAVISQKPSRDICQRGTSLTIQCQVDSQVTMMFWYRQQPGQSLTLIATANQGSEATYESGFVIDKFPISRPNLTFSTLTVSNMSPEDSSIYLCSVETTGGIHTEAFFGQGTRLTVV.

The chain joins TRBV5-1 to TRBJ2-5, with a weak D call TRBD1 (6 bases). CDR1 is SGHRS and CDR2 is YFSETQ in the germline V gene. The CDR3 contains 15 residues. With 5 bases removed from V and 2 bases from J, the gap between germline ends came to 16 bases. As DNA, the CDR3 is TGCGCCAGCAGGCCGGTCTGGGGGACACAAGAGACCCAGTACTTC. It specifies CASRPVWGTQETQYF. Combining the CDR3 with reference TRBV5-1 and TRBJ2-5 gives the whole variable domain KAGVTQTPRYLIKTRGQQVTLSCSPISGHRSVSWYQQTPGQGLQFLFEYFSETQRNKGNFPGRFSGRQFSNSRSEMNVSTLELGDSALYLCASRPVWGTQETQYFGPGTRLLVL.

As to this clone: The junction departs from the called germline gene at one end, perhaps through a read error. The chain has TRBV7-9 and TRBJ1-1; D is ambiguous. Germline CDR1 is SEHNR and CDR2 is FQNEAQ (reference sequence). This CDR3 comprises 12 residues. The CDR3 bases are TGTGCCAGCAGCTTAGAGGAGGGTTCGGTCGAATTT. Translating gives CASSLEEGSVEF.

The J gene is TRBJ2-7, the V gene TRBV29-1, with D perhaps matching TRBD2 (5 bases). The V end was cut by 6 bases, the J end by 5 bases, with 17 bases between. This CDR3 contains 13 residues. CDR1 SQVTM and CDR2 ANQGSEA come from the germline V gene. Here the CDR3 reads CSVRNLFGDEQYF. In DNA, the CDR3 is TGCAGCGTACGTAATCTATTCGGGGACGAGCAGTACTTC.

The V gene is TRBV5-1, the J gene TRBJ2-7; 7 positions agree with TRBD2. The CDR3 has 13 amino acids. Trimming took 3 bases from V and 6 from J; bases not matched to a gene: 6. CDR1 SGHRS and CDR2 YFSETQ come from the germline V gene. The CDR3 nucleotides are TGCGCCAGCAGCTCGGGAGGAGGCGGCGAGCAGTACTTC. Amino acid sequence: CASSSGGGGEQYF.

The chain joins TRBV7-9 to TRBJ1-1; D is possibly TRBD1 (6 bases). Germline V gene lookup returns CDR1 SEHNR and CDR2 FQNEAQ (reference sequence). With 1 base removed from V and 6 bases from J, the gap between germline ends came to 12 bases. The CDR3 covers 14 residues. CDR3 coding DNA: TGTGCCAGCAGCTTAGGGGGACAATCCGCTGAAGCTTTCTTT. It yields the protein CASSLGGQSAEAFF.

The V gene is TRBV24-1, the J gene TRBJ2-1; TRBD2 is a possible D gene (6 bases). CDR1 is KGHDR, CDR2 SFDVKD, per germline. The CDR3 length is 13 residues. Deletions cut 5 bases from V and 8 bases from J, with 12 bases between. In DNA, the CDR3 is TGTGCCACCAGTGTGGGGGGAAAGGATGAGCAGTTCTTC. It yields the protein CATSVGGKDEQFF.

The chain recombines TRBV7-9 with TRBJ1-2, with TRBD1 identical over 7 bases. Germline V gene data show CDR1 as SEHNR and CDR2 as FQNEAQ (reference sequence). V dropped 3 bases and J dropped 4; count of bases not matched to a gene: 5. This CDR3 is built from 14 residues. CDR3 sequence (DNA): TGTGCCAGCAGCTTGGGGGGACAGATCTATGGCTACACCTTC. Translation: CASSLGGQIYGYTF.

The chain joins TRBV4-1 to TRBJ2-1, with TRBD2 as a possible D gene (7 bases). Germline V gene sequence: CDR1 MGHRA, CDR2 YSYEKL. With 1 base removed from V and 5 bases from J, the gap between germline ends came to 15 bases. The CDR3 runs 16 residues. The chain's CDR3 is CASSQVFGGGNNEQFF. The CDR3 DNA follows: TGCGCCAGCAGCCAAGTCTTTGGCGGGGGCAACAATGAGCAGTTCTTC.

V is TRBV5-1 and J is TRBJ1-4; 9 nucleotides match TRBD1. The CDR3 loop spans 14 amino acids. Per germline, CDR1 SGHRS and CDR2 YFSETQ. Trimming at V came to 7 bases and at J to 8 bases, leaving 9 bases not matched to a gene. The CDR3 here is CASGSGTGREKLFF. Here the CDR3 DNA reads TGCGCCAGCGGGTCCGGGACAGGGCGGGAAAAACTGTTTTTT.

The chain has TRBV27 and TRBJ2-1; 8 bases match TRBD1. Germline CDR1 is MNHEY and CDR2 is SMNVEV (reference sequence). J was trimmed by 3 bases and V by 5 bases; bases with no gene match: 9. CDR3 length equals 16 residues. The CDR3 region is CASSGTTGEGYNEQFF. CDR3 nucleotide sequence: TGTGCCAGCAGTGGAACGACAGGGGAAGGCTACAATGAGCAGTTCTTC.

Points on this clone: Additional DNA sequences in this sample encode the identical CDR3. The chain employs TRBV27 and TRBJ2-7; D is uncertain. V was clipped by 3 bases and J by 6 bases, with 6 bases between them. This CDR3 spans 11 amino acids. Germline V lookup: CDR1 MNHEY, CDR2 SMNVEV (reference sequence). The CDR3 nucleotides are TGTGCCAGCAGTTTCGGCGGCGAGCAGTACTTC. Translating it yields CASSFGGEQYF.

The rearrangement links TRBV7-2 to TRBJ2-2, with 8 positions matching TRBD1. CDR1 and CDR2 (germline): SGHTA, FQGNSA. V lost 5 bases to trimming and J lost 3 bases; unmatched junction nucleotides: 5. The CDR3 sequence is 15 residues long. The CDR3 DNA reads TGTGCCAGCAGCGTGGACAGGGTGGACACCGGGGAGCTGTTTTTT. Amino acid sequence: CASSVDRVDTGELFF.

The count of this clone is one. Other DNA sequences in this specimen translate into the identical CDR3. The rearrangement joins TRBV3-1 (or the pseudogene TRBV3-2) to TRBJ1-1; maybe TRBD1 (5 bases). This CDR3 contains 14 residues. Trimming pared 1 base from V and 4 bases from J, leaving 10 bases between. Germline V gene sequence: CDR1 LGHDT, CDR2 YNNKEL (reference sequence). The CDR3 DNA reads as TGTGCCAGCAGCCAAGTTAGGAGGGGCACTGAAGCTTTCTTT. It codes for CASSQVRRGTEAFF.

The genes are TRBV5-1 and TRBJ1-5, with 9 bases fitting TRBD1. With V trimmed by 4 bases and J by 1 base, 3 bases remained unmatched. CDR1 and CDR2 (germline): SGHRS, YFSETQ. CDR3 length: 15 amino acids. DNA for the CDR3: TGCGCCAGCAGCAAGGGACAGGGCAGCAATCAGCCCCAGCATTTT. This codes for CASSKGQGSNQPQHF.

The chain uses TRBV19 and TRBJ2-7; weak D call: TRBD1 (7 bases). Deletions cut 3 bases from V and 5 bases from J, with 17 bases between. Germline V CDR1 and CDR2: LNHDA, SQIVND (reference sequence). The CDR3 is 15 residues long. CDR3 DNA: TGTGCCAGTAGTATTTCGCGACAGGGCGGGAACGAGCAGTACTTC. It translates to CASSISRQGGNEQYF.

This clone was recorded only once. The chain employs TRBV27 and TRBJ1-6; D gene uncertain. Per germline, CDR1 MNHEY and CDR2 SMNVEV (reference sequence). This CDR3 has 19 residues. V lost 1 base and J 0 bases, leaving 16 bases between the germline ends. In DNA form, the CDR3 reads TGTGCCAGCAGTTTATTTTTAGCCGACGGGAGCTCCTATAATTCACCCCTCCACTTT. Translating gives CASSLFLADGSSYNSPLHF.

This sequence joins TRBV10-1 and TRBJ2-3; 7 nucleotides align to TRBD1. The J segment lost 4 bases and the V segment lost 6 bases, leaving 4 bases of the junction unmatched. The CDR3 consists of 13 residues. The germline CDR1 and CDR2 sequences are WNHNN and SYGVQD (reference sequence). CDR3 DNA sequence: TGCGCCAGCAGCGGGACAGCTGCAGATACGCAGTATTTT. Its protein is CASSGTAADTQYF.

The table lists this clone with a count of one. The chain couples TRBV5-8 to TRBJ1-5, with D unresolved. Germline values: CDR1 SGHTS, CDR2 YDEGEE. The CDR3 sequence is 15 residues long. The germline V and J ends were trimmed by 0 bases and 0 bases, with 7 bases remaining between them. The CDR3 loop reads CASSLGSLSNQPQHF. In DNA, the CDR3 is TGTGCCAGCAGCTTGGGCTCACTTAGCAATCAGCCCCAGCATTTT.

The chain couples TRBV5-6 to TRBJ1-2; D perhaps matches TRBD1 (5 bases). Trimming pared 0 bases from V and 8 bases from J, leaving 11 bases between. CDR3 length equals 13 residues. CDR1 is SGHDT, CDR2 YYEEEE, per germline. This chain's CDR3 is CASSLGGASGYTF. In DNA, the CDR3 is TGTGCCAGCAGCTTGGGGGGCGCATCGGGCTACACCTTC.

The chain employs TRBV18 and TRBJ1-2; 7 nucleotides line up with TRBD1. Trimming removed 3 bases from V and 5 bases from J; junction bases left unmatched: 15. Germline lookup yields CDR1 KGHSH and CDR2 LQKENI. The length of the CDR3 is 17 residues. CDR3 in DNA: TGTGCCAGCTCACCCCAGAGGGAGGCAGGGGGACGGTATGGCTACACCTTC. Amino acids: CASSPQREAGGRYGYTF. Drawing the rest from reference TRBV18 and TRBJ1-2, the complete variable domain is NAGVMQNPRHLVRRRGQEARLRCSPMKGHSHVYWYRQLPEEGLKFMVYLQKENIIDESGMPKERFSAEFPKEGPSILRIQQVVRGDSAAYFCASSPQREAGGRYGYTFGSGTRLTVV.

The chain combines TRBV6-1 with TRBJ2-7; TRBD2 is a possible D gene (5 bases). Germline-derived CDR1 and CDR2 are MNHNS and SASEGT. The V and J ends lost 0 bases and 4 bases respectively, with 10 bases between them. The CDR3 has 14 amino acids. The CDR3 region is CASSEARWEYEQYF. Here the CDR3 DNA reads TGTGCCAGCAGTGAAGCGCGTTGGGAGTACGAGCAGTACTTC.

The chain recombines TRBV6-6 with TRBJ2-1; D is perhaps TRBD2 (6 bases). The CDR3 has 14 residues. V was clipped by 6 bases and J by 4 bases, with 13 bases between them. In germline, CDR1 is MNHNY, CDR2 SVGAGI (reference sequence). The DNA of the CDR3 is TGTGCCAGCAGAAAACCGGAGGGGTACAATGAGCAGTTCTTC. It encodes CASRKPEGYNEQFF.

The V and J genes are TRBV28 and TRBJ1-1; 10 bases are a match to TRBD1. From germline, CDR1 is MDHEN and CDR2 SYDVKM. This CDR3 spans 14 amino acids. The J segment lost 7 bases and the V segment lost 10 bases, leaving 12 bases of the junction unmatched. CDR3 amino acids: CATKPTGQGYEAFF. The CDR3 DNA follows: TGTGCCACTAAACCTACGGGACAGGGGTATGAAGCTTTCTTT.

The chain has TRBV7-9 and TRBJ2-3; 7 bases fit TRBD2. V lost 0 bases and J lost 6; bases outside the gene matches: 6. This CDR3 spans 15 amino acids. Per germline, CDR1 SEHNR and CDR2 FQNEAQ (reference sequence). CDR3 DNA sequence: TGTGCCAGCAGCTTAGCGCTAGCGGCCGGGGATACGCAGTATTTT. This translates into CASSLALAAGDTQYF.